The 6 T cell receptor beta chains presented below share a single source sample, sequenced in a study of T cells in Graves' hyperthyroidism and ophthalmopathy. Amplified TCR beta CDR3 regions came from RNA transcripts. In the first-round RT-PCR of the TCR CDR3, the HTBI primer set was used. TCRdb re-derived calls from the multiplex PCR reads in MiXCR, one entry per CDR3 protein. This table holds about 840,000 distinct CDR3 sequences, over 35% found once. Sequencing used blood. The source is a man between 18 and 29 years old with Graves' hyperthyroidism.

This clonotype was recorded at least ten times. The rearrangement joins TRBV14 to TRBJ1-1; unclear D gene. V dropped 0 bases and J dropped 11 bases, with 10 bases sitting between them. CDR1 is SGHDN, CDR2 FVKESK, per germline. The CDR3 totals 12 residues. This CDR3 is CASSQEPFSAFF. CDR3 nucleotide sequence: TGTGCCAGCAGCCAAGAACCGTTCTCGGCTTTCTTT. The full variable domain, completed using reference TRBV14 and TRBJ1-1, is EAGVTQFPSHSVIEKGQTVTLRCDPISGHDNLYWYRRVMGKEIKFLLHFVKESKQDESGMPNNRFLAERTGGTYSTLKVQPAELEDSGVYFCASSQEPFSAFFGQGTRLTVV.

The chain couples TRBV7-9 to TRBJ2-2, with 10 bases identical to TRBD1. Germline V gene sequence: CDR1 SEHNR, CDR2 FQNEAQ (reference sequence). V gave up 1 base and J gave up 6 bases; unmatched junction bases: 5. The CDR3 runs 16 residues. The CDR3: CASSLDPDRGSGELFF. The CDR3 region has the DNA TGTGCCAGCAGCTTAGACCCGGACAGGGGGTCCGGGGAGCTGTTTTTT.

This clonotype was seen only a few times. The V gene is TRBV20-1, the J gene TRBJ2-7; TRBD1 might be the D (5 bases). CDR1 and CDR2 from the germline V gene are DFQATT and SNEGSKA (reference sequence). Trimming removed 0 bases from V and 3 bases from J, with 18 bases in between. This CDR3 comprises 16 residues. The CDR3 region has the DNA TGCAGTGCTAGAGATGGGATTCGAAAAAGGGGCTACGAGCAGTACTTC. As protein: CSARDGIRKRGYEQYF.

This sequence joins TRBV10-2 and TRBJ1-1; TRBD1 matches at 7 bases. CDR1 and CDR2 (germline): WSHSY, SAAADI. The CDR3 is made up of 15 amino acids. After removal of 6 bases from V and 6 bases from J, the junction contained 13 bases not matched to a gene. The CDR3 loop reads CASSQGNRGSAEAFF. DNA for the CDR3: TGCGCCAGCAGCCAAGGGAACAGGGGTTCGGCTGAAGCTTTCTTT.

About this clonotype itself: The junction departs from germline at one end; a sequencing error may be responsible. V and J are TRBV12-3 or TRBV12-4 and TRBJ2-5; D is ambiguous. The CDR3 runs 11 residues. The CDR3 sequence: CASSSQEAQYF. CDR3 nucleotides: TGTGCCAGCAGTTCCCAAGAGGCCCAGTACTTC.

This clonotype was recorded at least ten times. V gene TRBV7-2 combines with J gene TRBJ1-1; D remains ambiguous. V lost 1 base and J 5 bases, leaving 8 bases between the germline ends. Germline CDR1 and CDR2: SGHTA and FQGNSA. This CDR3 comprises 13 residues. The DNA of the CDR3 is TGTGCCAGCAGCTTAGACATCCGGACTGAAGCTTTCTTT. It translates to CASSLDIRTEAFF.